These T cell receptor beta chains were read from a single sample in a study of T-cell memory formation after mild COVID-19. TCRdb ran MiXCR on the 5' RACE reads and lists one entry per CDR3 protein. The sample lists 98,000 or so distinct CDR3 sequences; 15% to 20% were seen once. Material: PBMCs or a T cell subset sorted from them (not recorded which). These receptors all stem from a man aged 18 to 29 who had mild COVID-19 (a few samples of this study predate the infection). Cell type and time point are not known. CDR3s include the opening cysteine and the closing phenylalanine or tryptophan. D genes are given only for firm matches. Some rows have no size entry. The others give once, few or many, or a class for an expanded clone.

D,size,V,J,CDR3,DNA
NA,NA,TRBV5-5,TRBJ1-2,CASSLSARGEGYTF,TGTGCCAGCAGCTTGTCCGCCAGGGGCGAGGGCTACACCTTC
TRBD1,few,TRBV12-3/TRBV12-4,TRBJ2-5,CASSLRDRETQYF,TGTGCCAGCAGTCTCCGGGACAGGGAGACCCAGTACTTC
TRBD1,NA,TRBV5-4,TRBJ2-7,CASSSTGGDAYEQYF,TGTGCCAGCAGCTCGACAGGGGGCGACGCCTACGAGCAGTACTTC
NA,few,TRBV20-1,TRBJ2-7,CSARDPAGLGQYF,TGCAGTGCTAGAGATCCGGCAGGGCTGGGGCAGTACTTC
NA,NA,TRBV20-1,TRBJ2-5,CSATPRRGAQETQYF,TGCAGTGCTACCCCAAGGAGGGGGGCTCAAGAGACCCAGTACTTC
NA,few,TRBV28,TRBJ1-2,CASRSTDGYTF,TGTGCCAGCCGGAGTACCGATGGCTACACCTTC
TRBD2,NA,TRBV20-1,TRBJ2-3,CSAKSGTSSFSSTDTQYF,TGCAGTGCGAAATCCGGGACTAGCAGTTTTTCTAGCACAGATACGCAGTATTTT
NA,NA,TRBV10-3,TRBJ2-6,CAISDRSAMNVLTF,TGTGCCATCAGTGACAGGAGCGCCATGAACGTCCTGACTTTC
NA,NA,TRBV6-1,TRBJ2-2,CASNTKGQGNTGELFF,TGTGCCAGCAACACGAAAGGGCAGGGGAACACCGGGGAGCTGTTTTTT
NA,many,TRBV4-3,TRBJ2-7,CASSQDITWDTSYEQYF,TGCGCCAGCAGCCAAGACATTACTTGGGACACATCCTACGAGCAGTACTTC
TRBD2,NA,TRBV30,TRBJ2-3,CAWSLKTSGGSQYF,TGTGCCTGGAGTTTGAAGACTAGCGGGGGGTCGCAGTATTTT
NA,few,TRBV7-6,TRBJ2-2,CASSSIRAPRGNTGELFF,TGTGCCAGCAGCTCTATCCGGGCACCTCGAGGGAACACCGGGGAGCTGTTTTTT
NA,few,TRBV4-2,TRBJ2-2,CASSQGRAQTGELFF,TGTGCCAGCAGCCAAGGGCGAGCCCAGACCGGGGAGCTGTTTTTT
NA,NA,TRBV25-1,TRBJ2-7,CASSLVGFEQYF,TGTGCCAGCAGCCTGGTGGGCTTCGAGCAGTACTTC
TRBD1,NA,TRBV18,TRBJ2-1,CASSPRNSGQGRNEQFF,TGTGCCAGCTCACCCCGGAACTCGGGACAGGGACGCAATGAGCAGTTCTTC
TRBD1,few,TRBV12-3/TRBV12-4,TRBJ1-1,CASATQGGTEAFF,TGTGCCAGCGCAACACAGGGGGGCACTGAAGCTTTCTTT
NA,NA,TRBV12-3/TRBV12-4,TRBJ2-3,CASSLAERTQYF,TGTGCCAGCAGTTTAGCTGAGCGTACGCAGTATTTT
NA,few,TRBV25-1,TRBJ1-4,CASNTRNEKLFF,TGTGCCAGCAACACAAGGAATGAAAAACTGTTTTTT
NA,NA,TRBV6-6,TRBJ2-7,CASSYSGNHEQYF,TGTGCCAGCAGTTACTCAGGGAACCACGAGCAGTACTTC
NA,few,TRBV20-1,TRBJ2-2,CSARDPSGKAGELFF,TGCAGTGCTAGAGATCCGTCCGGGAAGGCCGGGGAGCTGTTTTTT
NA,NA,TRBV12-3/TRBV12-4,TRBJ1-1,CASSFRENTEAFF,TGTGCCAGCAGTTTTAGGGAGAACACTGAAGCTTTCTTT
TRBD2,few,TRBV7-2,TRBJ2-5,CASLPQRGQETQYF,TGTGCCAGTCTGCCCCAGCGGGGTCAAGAGACCCAGTACTTC
NA,NA,TRBV7-2,TRBJ1-2,CASSREDYGYTF,TGTGCCAGCAGCCGCGAGGACTATGGCTACACCTTC
NA,NA,TRBV7-2,TRBJ2-4,CASSTSGRNIQYF,TGTGCCAGCAGTACGAGCGGAAGGAACATTCAGTACTTC
NA,NA,TRBV7-2,TRBJ1-3,CASSPNAGAATRADTIYF,TGTGCCAGCAGTCCAAACGCCGGGGCGGCCACCAGAGCGGACACCATATATTTT
NA,few,TRBV11-2,TRBJ2-4,CASSLAGDSGTYF,TGTGCCAGCAGCTTAGCCGGGGACAGCGGGACGTACTTC
NA,NA,TRBV30,TRBJ2-1,CAWSVLVPRAGNEQFF,TGTGCCTGGAGTGTACTTGTACCCCGGGCTGGCAATGAGCAGTTCTTC
NA,NA,TRBV20-1,TRBJ2-1,CSARNPSYNEQFF,TGCAGTGCTAGAAATCCTTCCTACAATGAGCAGTTCTTC
NA,once,TRBV10-3,TRBJ2-1,CAISESKRGFEQFF,TGTGCCATCAGTGAGTCGAAGCGTGGCTTTGAGCAGTTCTTC
NA,NA,TRBV6-5,TRBJ2-7,CASSPDGTYSYEQYF,TGTGCCAGCAGTCCTGACGGGACTTATTCCTACGAGCAGTACTTC
TRBD1,few,TRBV19,TRBJ1-5,CATRGGGSEPQHF,TGTGCCACCCGGGGAGGGGGCAGTGAGCCCCAGCATTTT
NA,few,TRBV7-9,TRBJ2-1,CASSLMNEQFF,TGTGCCAGCAGCTTAATGAATGAGCAGTTCTTC
TRBD2,NA,TRBV7-3,TRBJ2-3,CASSLMSGGADTQYF,TGTGCCAGCAGCTTAATGAGCGGGGGGGCCGATACGCAGTATTTT
NA,few,TRBV7-2,TRBJ2-3,CASSETPAGYTDTQYF,TGTGCCAGCAGCGAAACTCCGGCGGGGTACACAGATACGCAGTATTTT
TRBD2,many,TRBV5-1,TRBJ2-2,CASSPDINGGTGELFF,TGCGCCAGCAGCCCGGACATCAACGGGGGGACCGGGGAGCTGTTTTTT
NA,few,TRBV6-2/TRBV6-3,TRBJ2-5,CASSPIDETQYF,TGTGCCAGCAGTCCGATCGATGAGACCCAGTACTTC
NA,NA,TRBV4-2,TRBJ1-6,CASSQGGGNSDNSPLHF,TGTGCCAGCAGCCAAGGGGGAGGGAATAGTGATAATTCACCCCTCCACTTT
NA,NA,TRBV5-1,TRBJ1-1,CASSLTLGSTEAFF,TGCGCCAGCAGCTTGACATTGGGTAGCACTGAAGCTTTCTTT
TRBD1,once,TRBV5-1,TRBJ1-2,CASSMGQGGYGYTF,TGCGCCAGCAGCATGGGACAGGGAGGTTATGGCTACACCTTC